A selection of T cell receptor beta chains follows, all from one sample in a study of cytomegalovirus exposure and HLA in healthy donors. TCRdb's copy holds only in-frame clones and misses some; the assay was immunoSEQ multiplex PCR. The sample includes some 140,000 clones, 70% to 80% of them seen just once. The specimen sequenced was PBMCs. The receptors come from a man aged 30-40 years in good health and CMV-seropositive. Both conserved end residues are part of each CDR3. Fields, in order: J gene, D gene, V gene, clone size, CDR3 DNA, CDR3 protein. A D gene is named only where the DNA matches it firmly. The size field is filled for only some rows; it gives once, few, many or a size class.

TRBJ2-2	-	TRBV6-1	-	TGTGCCAGCAGTTCTACCACCCTAGTTGGGGAGCTGTTTTTT	CASSSTTLVGELFF
TRBJ1-5	-	TRBV6-1	-	TGTGCCACCAGGGAGTACGGCAATCAGCCCCAGCATTTT	CATREYGNQPQHF
TRBJ2-3	-	TRBV6-1	-	TGTGCCAGCAGTGAACCAGGGGCCCTGAGAGATACGCAGTATTTT	CASSEPGALRDTQYF
TRBJ1-1	-	TRBV27	-	TGTGCCAGCAGTTCCCACCCGGGGGTTTCCAGGGCTTTCTTT	CASSSHPGVSRAFF
TRBJ2-3	-	TRBV7-9	-	TGTGCCAGCAGCCCGAGGATTAGCACAGATACGCAGTATTTT	CASSPRISTDTQYF
TRBJ1-2	-	TRBV9	-	TGTGCCAGCAGCGTAGGGAACACCGGCGGAGGCTACACCTTC	CASSVGNTGGGYTF
TRBJ2-3	TRBD2	TRBV4-2	-	TGTGCCAGCAGCCAAGATCAGGGGACTAGCGGTACTACAGATACGCAGTATTTT	CASSQDQGTSGTTDTQYF
TRBJ1-2	TRBD1	TRBV28	-	TGTGCCAGCAGCAACAGGGGCGGCAACTATGGCTACACCTTC	CASSNRGGNYGYTF
TRBJ1-1	-	TRBV6-5	-	TGTGCCAGCAGTGGCAGGCGGAACACTGAAGCTTTCTTT	CASSGRRNTEAFF
TRBJ2-1	TRBD2	TRBV7-6	-	TGTGCCAGCAGCTCTGGAAGCGGGGTTGGGAATGAGCAGTTCTTC	CASSSGSGVGNEQFF
TRBJ1-1	-	TRBV7-6	-	TGTGCCAGCAGCTTAATTTCGGGGGGAACTGAAGCTTTCTTT	CASSLISGGTEAFF
TRBJ2-2	-	TRBV11-3	-	TGTGCCAGCAGCCCCGGTGGCGGGGAGCTGTTTTTT	CASSPGGGELFF
TRBJ1-6	-	TRBV7-6	few	TGTGCCAGCAGCTTAGAGCACTCACCCCTCCACTTT	CASSLEHSPLHF
TRBJ2-7	-	TRBV27	-	TGTGCCAGCAGTTTATCCAGTTTCTCCTCCTACGAGCAGTACTTC	CASSLSSFSSYEQYF
TRBJ1-1	-	TRBV6-6	-	TGTGCCAGCGAAGGAGGTCCTGAAGCTTTCTTT	CASEGGPEAFF
TRBJ1-1	-	TRBV29-1	-	TGCAGCGTTGTACCCAGGGCGGTGAACACTGAAGCTTTCTTT	CSVVPRAVNTEAFF
TRBJ1-1	-	TRBV7-9	-	TGTGCCAGCAGCCCCAGCTTTAGGACAGTGAACACTGAAGCTTTCTTT	CASSPSFRTVNTEAFF
TRBJ2-7	-	TRBV6-1	-	TGTGCCAGCAGTGAATGGGGGGACCGCCCCTACGAGCAGTACTTC	CASSEWGDRPYEQYF
TRBJ1-1	TRBD1	TRBV10-2	-	TGCGCCAGCAGTGAGAGACAGGGAGTACGGACTGAAGCTTTCTTT	CASSERQGVRTEAFF
TRBJ2-2	TRBD1	TRBV9	-	TGTGCCAGCAGCGTAGTCCCGAATTCGCAGGGGGTTACCGGGGAGCTGTTTTTT	CASSVVPNSQGVTGELFF
TRBJ2-7	TRBD2	TRBV5-6	-	TGTGCCAGCAGTTGGACTAGCGGGAACGAGCAGTACTTC	CASSWTSGNEQYF
TRBJ1-4	-	TRBV25-1	-	TGTGCCAGCAGTACAGGGACCCATGAAAAACTGTTTTTT	CASSTGTHEKLFF
TRBJ2-5	TRBD2	TRBV19	-	TGTGCCAGTAGTATAGTGGGCGGGGGGGAGACCCAGTACTTC	CASSIVGGGETQYF
TRBJ2-1	-	TRBV9	-	TGTGCCAGCAGCGCCGGGGAGACTCCTAACAATGAGCAGTTCTTC	CASSAGETPNNEQFF
TRBJ1-1	-	TRBV27	-	TGTGCCAGCAGTTTACCCGGCGGCGCTGAAGCTTTCTTT	CASSLPGGAEAFF
TRBJ2-5	TRBD1	TRBV9	-	TGTGCCAGCAGCCCTGGGACAGGGGCCGAAGAGACCCAGTACTTC	CASSPGTGAEETQYF
TRBJ1-5	-	TRBV4-3	-	TGCGCCAGCAGCCAAGATGAGGTACAGCCCCAGCATTTT	CASSQDEVQPQHF
TRBJ2-2	-	TRBV4-2	few	TGTGCCAGCAGCCAGAGGACACTGGACGAGGACACCGGGGAGCTGTTTTTT	CASSQRTLDEDTGELFF
TRBJ2-1	-	TRBV2	-	TGTGCCAGCAGGACAAAGTGGCTGAACAATGAGCAGTTCTTC	CASRTKWLNNEQFF
TRBJ2-6	TRBD1	TRBV5-6	-	TGTGCCAGCACCCTCTACAGGGCAGGGGGTAGTGGGGCCAACGTCCTGACTTTC	CASTLYRAGGSGANVLTF
TRBJ1-2	-	TRBV18	once	TGTGCCAGCTCACCAAGCGGGGGGCCTAACTATGGCTACACCTTC	CASSPSGGPNYGYTF
TRBJ1-1	-	TRBV7-8	-	TGTGCCAGCAGCTTAGGCGGAGTGGGCGCGGGAACTGAAGCTTTCTTT	CASSLGGVGAGTEAFF
TRBJ2-1	TRBD2	TRBV2	few	TGTGCCAGCACCCTGAGGAGCGGGAGTCTGGATGAGCAGTTCTTC	CASTLRSGSLDEQFF
TRBJ1-3	-	TRBV2	-	TGTGCCAGCAGTGATTATAGGGGTGGAAACACCATATATTTT	CASSDYRGGNTIYF
TRBJ1-6	-	TRBV5-1	once	TGCGCCAGCAGCTTGGGATTCGAGGGAAGCTTGAATTCACCCCTCCACTTT	CASSLGFEGSLNSPLHF
TRBJ2-1	TRBD1	TRBV30	-	TGTGCCTGGAGTGTAACAACAGGGGTTACCTACAATGAGCAGTTCTTC	CAWSVTTGVTYNEQFF
TRBJ2-5	TRBD2	TRBV27	-	TGTGCCAGCAGTTTGGAGCGGGGGGTCCAAGAGACCCAGTACTTC	CASSLERGVQETQYF
TRBJ2-7	TRBD1	TRBV5-1	-	TGTGCCAGCAGCCTGGACAGGGGGGATCCTTACGAGCAGTACTTC	CASSLDRGDPYEQYF
TRBJ1-5	-	TRBV28	-	TGTGCCAGCAGTTTACCCCCACAGAATAGCAATCAGCCCCAGCATTTT	CASSLPPQNSNQPQHF
TRBJ2-3	-	TRBV5-1	-	TGCGCCAGCAGCATACACACAGATACGCAGTATTTT	CASSIHTDTQYF
TRBJ2-7	TRBD1	TRBV7-9	-	TGTGCCAGCAGCCCGGGACAGTTCCTCTCCTACGAGCAGTACTTC	CASSPGQFLSYEQYF
TRBJ1-5	TRBD1	TRBV4-1	-	TGCGCCAGCAGCCCCGCCCAACGGGCAGGGGGCGCGACCCAGCATTTT	CASSPAQRAGGATQHF
TRBJ2-5	TRBD1	TRBV7-2	-	TGTGCCAGCAGCTCTATCGAGACAGGGCAAGGGACCCAGTACTTC	CASSSIETGQGTQYF
TRBJ1-1	-	TRBV5-4	-	TGTGCCAGCAGCGGGGGGAAAGGGGTGAACACTGAAGCTTTCTTT	CASSGGKGVNTEAFF
TRBJ1-1	-	TRBV4-1	few	TGCGCCAGCAGCCCTATGGGGAGTACGGACACTGAAGCTTTCTTT	CASSPMGSTDTEAFF
TRBJ1-2	-	TRBV6-9	-	TGTGCCAGCAGTTATTTGTCGCGGGGGCAAGGCTACACCTTC	CASSYLSRGQGYTF
TRBJ1-3	TRBD1	TRBV5-1	-	TGCGCCAGCAGCTTGACAGGGGCAGGAAACACCATATATTTT	CASSLTGAGNTIYF
TRBJ2-7	TRBD2	TRBV19	-	TGTGCCAGTAGCGGGAGGTACGAGCAGTACTTC	CASSGRYEQYF
TRBJ2-5	-	TRBV15	-	TGTGCCACCAGCAGAGGGGGAGGACAGGCTCAAGAGACCCAGTACTTC	CATSRGGGQAQETQYF
TRBJ2-3	TRBD2	TRBV5-1	-	TGCGCCAGCAGCAGGGAGGCACTAGCGGCCACAGATACGCAGTATTTT	CASSREALAATDTQYF
TRBJ1-2	-	TRBV10-3	-	TGTGCCATCAGCCCCTTAGAGTATGGCTACACCTTC	CAISPLEYGYTF
TRBJ2-7	-	TRBV6-5	once	TGTGCCAGCAGTTACTCGAACAGGGGCGGGGTGCAGTGCTTC	CASSYSNRGGVQCF
TRBJ2-7	-	TRBV6-5	-	TGTGCCAGCAGTTACTCCAAGGGGGAGCAGTACTTC	CASSYSKGEQYF
TRBJ2-3	TRBD1	TRBV5-1	few	TGCGCCAGCAGCTTGGAGGGGTGGGGGACAGTTAGCACAGATACGCAGTATTTT	CASSLEGWGTVSTDTQYF
TRBJ2-5	-	TRBV6-6	few	TGTGCCAGCAAGGGCGAGGGGACCCAGTACTTC	CASKGEGTQYF
TRBJ2-1	TRBD2	TRBV6-5	-	TGTGCCAGCAATAGCGGGAGGCTGAATGAGCAGTTCTTC	CASNSGRLNEQFF
TRBJ1-2	TRBD1	TRBV5-6	-	TGTGCCAGCAGCGGTGGGACCGGAGGGGGCAGAAACTATGGCTACACCTTC	CASSGGTGGGRNYGYTF
TRBJ1-1	TRBD1	TRBV5-6	-	TGTGCCAGCAGCGTCAGGGGGAGGAACACTGAAGCTTTCTTT	CASSVRGRNTEAFF